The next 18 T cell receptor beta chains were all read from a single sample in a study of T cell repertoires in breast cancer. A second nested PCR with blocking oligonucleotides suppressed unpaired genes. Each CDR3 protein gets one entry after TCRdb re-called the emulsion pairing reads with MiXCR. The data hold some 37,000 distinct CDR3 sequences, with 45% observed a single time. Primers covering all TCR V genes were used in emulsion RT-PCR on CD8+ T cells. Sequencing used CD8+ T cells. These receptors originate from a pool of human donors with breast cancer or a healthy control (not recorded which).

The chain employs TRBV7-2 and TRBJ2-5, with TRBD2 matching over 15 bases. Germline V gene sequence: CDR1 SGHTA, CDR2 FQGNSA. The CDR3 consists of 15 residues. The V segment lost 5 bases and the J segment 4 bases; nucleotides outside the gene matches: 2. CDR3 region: CASSRTSGRGETQYF. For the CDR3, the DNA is TGTGCCAGCAGCAGGACTAGCGGGAGGGGAGAGACCCAGTACTTC.

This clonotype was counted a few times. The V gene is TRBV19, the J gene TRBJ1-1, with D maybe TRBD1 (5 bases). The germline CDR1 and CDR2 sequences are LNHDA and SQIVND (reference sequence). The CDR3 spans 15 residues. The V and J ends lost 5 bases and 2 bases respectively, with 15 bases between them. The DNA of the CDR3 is TGTGCCAGTAGTGTTCCGGGACGAATAAACACTGAAGCTTTCTTT. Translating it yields CASSVPGRINTEAFF.

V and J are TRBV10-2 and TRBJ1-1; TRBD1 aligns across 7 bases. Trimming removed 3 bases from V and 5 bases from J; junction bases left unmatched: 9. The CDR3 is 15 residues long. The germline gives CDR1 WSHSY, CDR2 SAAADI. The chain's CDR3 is CASSDYNRGVTEAFF. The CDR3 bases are TGCGCCAGCAGTGATTATAACAGGGGAGTTACTGAAGCTTTCTTT.

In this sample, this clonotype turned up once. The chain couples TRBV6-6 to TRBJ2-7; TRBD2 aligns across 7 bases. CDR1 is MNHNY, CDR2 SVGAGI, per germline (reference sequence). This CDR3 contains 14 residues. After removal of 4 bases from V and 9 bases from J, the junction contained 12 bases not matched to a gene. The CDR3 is CASSFRGEGNGQYF. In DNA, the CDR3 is TGTGCCAGCAGTTTCCGAGGGGAGGGTAACGGGCAGTACTTC.

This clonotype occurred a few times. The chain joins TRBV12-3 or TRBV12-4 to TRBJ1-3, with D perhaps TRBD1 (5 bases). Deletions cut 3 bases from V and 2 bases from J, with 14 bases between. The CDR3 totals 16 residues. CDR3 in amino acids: CASSLMAVGAGNTIYF. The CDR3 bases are TGTGCCAGCAGTTTGATGGCCGTAGGGGCTGGAAACACCATATATTTT.

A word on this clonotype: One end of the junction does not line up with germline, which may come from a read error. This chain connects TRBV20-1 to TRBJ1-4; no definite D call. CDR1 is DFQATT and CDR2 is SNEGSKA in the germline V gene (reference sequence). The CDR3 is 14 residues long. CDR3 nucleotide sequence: TGCGGTGCCCCCGTTTTAGGCGTTAGTGAAAAACTGTTTTTT. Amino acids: CGAPVLGVSEKLFF.

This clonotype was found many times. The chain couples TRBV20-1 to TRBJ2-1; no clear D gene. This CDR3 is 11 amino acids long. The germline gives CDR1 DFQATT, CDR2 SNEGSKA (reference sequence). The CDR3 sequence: CSEQVGNEQFF. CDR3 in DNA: TGCAGCGAGCAAGTAGGGAATGAGCAGTTCTTC.

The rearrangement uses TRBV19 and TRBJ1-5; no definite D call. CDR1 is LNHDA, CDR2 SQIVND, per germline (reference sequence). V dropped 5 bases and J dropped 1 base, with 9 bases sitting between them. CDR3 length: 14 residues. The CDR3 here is CASSFTASNQPQHF. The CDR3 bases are TGTGCCAGTAGTTTTACGGCCAGCAATCAGCCCCAGCATTTT. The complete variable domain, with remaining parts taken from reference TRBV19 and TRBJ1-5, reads DGGITQSPKYLFRKEGQNVTLSCEQNLNHDAMYWYRQDPGQGLRLIYYSQIVNDFQKGDIAEGYSVSREKKESFPLTVTSAQKNPTAFYLCASSFTASNQPQHFGDGTRLSIL.

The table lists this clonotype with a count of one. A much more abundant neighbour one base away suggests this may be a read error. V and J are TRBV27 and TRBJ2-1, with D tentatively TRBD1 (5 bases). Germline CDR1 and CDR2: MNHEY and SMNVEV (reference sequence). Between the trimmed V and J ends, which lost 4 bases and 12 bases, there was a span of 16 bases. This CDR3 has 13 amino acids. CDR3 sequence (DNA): TGTGCCAGCAGTTATAGTCCTAGAAGGGGGCAGTTCTTC. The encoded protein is CASSYSPRRGQFF.

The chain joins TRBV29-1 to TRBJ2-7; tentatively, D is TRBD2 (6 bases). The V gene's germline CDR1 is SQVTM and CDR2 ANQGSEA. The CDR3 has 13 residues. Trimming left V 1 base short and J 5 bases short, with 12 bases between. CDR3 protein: CSVEGRGSHEQYF. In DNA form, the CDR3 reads TGCAGCGTTGAAGGGCGGGGCAGCCACGAGCAGTACTTC.

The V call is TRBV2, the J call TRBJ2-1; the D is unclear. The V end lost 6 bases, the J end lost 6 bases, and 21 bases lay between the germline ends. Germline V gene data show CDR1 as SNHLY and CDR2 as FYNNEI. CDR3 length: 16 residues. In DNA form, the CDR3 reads TGTGCCAGCAGCTCCCTTACCGGAGCTTTCCTCAATGAGCAGTTCTTC. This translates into CASSSLTGAFLNEQFF.

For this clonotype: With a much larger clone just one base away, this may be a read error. The CDR3 spells CASGRTTSVGIKTQYF. CDR3 coding DNA: TGTGCCAGCGGCAGGACGACTAGCGTGGGGATAAAGACCCAGTACTTC. The J gene is TRBJ2-5, the V gene TRBV6-2 or TRBV6-3; 8 bases map to TRBD2. The CDR3 extends over 16 amino acids. The junction had 17 bases not matched to a gene; V was cut back by 8 bases and J by 6 bases. Germline values: CDR1 MNHEY, CDR2 SVGEGT.

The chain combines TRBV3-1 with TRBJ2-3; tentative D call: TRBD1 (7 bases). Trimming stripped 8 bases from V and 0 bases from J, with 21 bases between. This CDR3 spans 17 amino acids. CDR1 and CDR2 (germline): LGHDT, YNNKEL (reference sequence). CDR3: CASQGGRGPTSTDTQYF. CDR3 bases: TGTGCCAGCCAGGGGGGCAGGGGCCCTACTAGCACAGATACGCAGTATTTT.

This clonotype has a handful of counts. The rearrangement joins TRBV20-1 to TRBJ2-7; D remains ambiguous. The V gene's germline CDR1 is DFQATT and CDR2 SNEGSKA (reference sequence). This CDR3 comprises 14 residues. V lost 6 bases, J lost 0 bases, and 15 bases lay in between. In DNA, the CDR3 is TGCAGTGCCAAGGACGCCTCCTTCTCCTACGAGCAGTACTTC. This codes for CSAKDASFSYEQYF.

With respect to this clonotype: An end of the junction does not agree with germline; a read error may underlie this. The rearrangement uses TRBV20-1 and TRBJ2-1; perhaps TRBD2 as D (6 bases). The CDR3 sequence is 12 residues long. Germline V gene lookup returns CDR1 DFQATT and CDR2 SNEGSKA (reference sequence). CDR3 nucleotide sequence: TGCGGTGCTGTGCGGGGACTCAATGAGCAGTTCTTC. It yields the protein CGAVRGLNEQFF.

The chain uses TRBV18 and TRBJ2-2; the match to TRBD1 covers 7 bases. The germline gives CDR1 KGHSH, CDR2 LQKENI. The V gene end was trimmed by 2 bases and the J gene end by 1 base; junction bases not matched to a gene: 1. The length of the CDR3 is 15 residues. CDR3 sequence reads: CASSPWTGNTGELFF. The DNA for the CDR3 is TGTGCCAGCTCACCATGGACAGGGAACACCGGGGAGCTGTTTTTT.

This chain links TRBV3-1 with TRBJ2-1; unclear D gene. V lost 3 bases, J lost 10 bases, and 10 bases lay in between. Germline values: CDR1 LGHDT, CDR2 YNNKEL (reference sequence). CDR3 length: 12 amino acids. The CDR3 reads CASSHGLYEQFF. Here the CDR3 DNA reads TGTGCCAGCAGCCACGGCCTTTACGAGCAGTTCTTC.

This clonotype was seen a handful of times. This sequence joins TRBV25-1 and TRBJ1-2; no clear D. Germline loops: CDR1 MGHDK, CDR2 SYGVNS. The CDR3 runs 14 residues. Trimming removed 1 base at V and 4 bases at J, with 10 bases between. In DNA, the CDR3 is TGTGCCAGCAGTGAATTTGGGTCCCTCTATGGCTACACCTTC. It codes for CASSEFGSLYGYTF.